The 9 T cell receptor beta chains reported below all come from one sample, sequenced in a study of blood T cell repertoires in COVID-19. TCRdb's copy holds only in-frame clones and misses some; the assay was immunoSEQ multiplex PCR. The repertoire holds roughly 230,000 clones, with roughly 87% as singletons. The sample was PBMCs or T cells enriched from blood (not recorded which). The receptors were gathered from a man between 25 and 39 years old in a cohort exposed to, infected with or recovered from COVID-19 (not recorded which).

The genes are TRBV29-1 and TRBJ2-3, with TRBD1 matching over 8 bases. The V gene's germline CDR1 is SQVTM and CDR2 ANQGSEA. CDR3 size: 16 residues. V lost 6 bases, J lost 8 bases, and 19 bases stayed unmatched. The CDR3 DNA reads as TGCAGCGTCCTACCACAAGGCGACAGGGGCGGACGTACGCAGTATTTT. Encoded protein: CSVLPQGDRGGRTQYF.

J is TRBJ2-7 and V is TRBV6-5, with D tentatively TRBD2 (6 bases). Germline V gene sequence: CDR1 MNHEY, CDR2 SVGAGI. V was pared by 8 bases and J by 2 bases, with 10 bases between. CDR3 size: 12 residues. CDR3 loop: CASCGVAYEQYF. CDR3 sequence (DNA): TGTGCCAGCTGCGGGGTAGCCTACGAGCAGTACTTC.

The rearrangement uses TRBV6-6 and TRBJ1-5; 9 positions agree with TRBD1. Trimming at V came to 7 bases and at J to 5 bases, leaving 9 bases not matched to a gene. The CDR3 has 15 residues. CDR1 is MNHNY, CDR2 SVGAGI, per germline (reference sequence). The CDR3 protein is CASKKLGQGDQPQHF. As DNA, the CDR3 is TGTGCCAGCAAAAAATTGGGACAGGGCGATCAGCCCCAGCATTTT.

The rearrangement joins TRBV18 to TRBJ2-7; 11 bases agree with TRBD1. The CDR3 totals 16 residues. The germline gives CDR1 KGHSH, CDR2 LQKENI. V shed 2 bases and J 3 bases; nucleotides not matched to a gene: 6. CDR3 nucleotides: TGTGCCAGCTCACCAAGTAGGACAGGGGGCGGCTACGAGCAGTACTTC. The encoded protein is CASSPSRTGGGYEQYF.

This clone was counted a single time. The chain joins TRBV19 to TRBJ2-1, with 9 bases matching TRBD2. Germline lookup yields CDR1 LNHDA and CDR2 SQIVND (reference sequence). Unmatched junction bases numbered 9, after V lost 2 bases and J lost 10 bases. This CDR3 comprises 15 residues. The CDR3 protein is CASSIFTSGSDEQFF. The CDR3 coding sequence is TGTGCCAGTAGTATATTTACTAGCGGGTCTGACGAGCAGTTCTTC.

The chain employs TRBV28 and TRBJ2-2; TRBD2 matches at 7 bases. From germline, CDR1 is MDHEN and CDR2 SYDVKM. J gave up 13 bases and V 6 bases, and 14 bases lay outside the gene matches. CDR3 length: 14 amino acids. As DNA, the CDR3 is TGTGCCAGCAGGCTACAGCGGGACTCCTCGGGGCTGTTTTTT. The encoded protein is CASRLQRDSSGLFF.

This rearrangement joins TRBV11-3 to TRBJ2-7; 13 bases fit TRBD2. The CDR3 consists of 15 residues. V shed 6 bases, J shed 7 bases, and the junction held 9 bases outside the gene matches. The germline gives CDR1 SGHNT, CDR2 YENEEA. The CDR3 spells CASSQGTSGAVEQYF. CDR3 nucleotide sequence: TGTGCCAGCAGTCAAGGGACTAGCGGGGCCGTGGAGCAGTACTTC.

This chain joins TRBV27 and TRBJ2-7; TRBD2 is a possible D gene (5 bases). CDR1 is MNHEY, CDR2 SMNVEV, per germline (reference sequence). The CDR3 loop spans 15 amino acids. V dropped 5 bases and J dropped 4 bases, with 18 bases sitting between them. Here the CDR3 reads CASSPFPGSRYEQYF. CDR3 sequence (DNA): TGTGCCAGCAGTCCATTCCCGGGATCCCGTTACGAGCAGTACTTC.

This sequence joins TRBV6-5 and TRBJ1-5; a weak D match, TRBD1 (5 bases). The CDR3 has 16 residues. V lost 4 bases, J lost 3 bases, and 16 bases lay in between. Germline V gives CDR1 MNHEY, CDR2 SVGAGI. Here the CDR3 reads CASSFRVPSNNQPQHF. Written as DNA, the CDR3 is TGTGCCAGCAGTTTCAGGGTCCCGAGCAACAATCAGCCCCAGCATTTT.